Presented here are 27 T cell receptor beta chains from one specimen sequenced in a study of identical twins (dated by TCRdb to about 2016). Library preparation employed 5' RACE. Sequencing was carried out with an Illumina HiSeq 2000. Clones were called with MiXCR by TCRdb after fastp trimmed the public reads at Q25, and only in-frame beta chains were retained. Each entry is one CDR3 protein sequence, shown with its most common DNA and genes. Across this sample there are 250,000 or so distinct CDR3 sequences, with about 9% seen only once. 3% of the sample is held by the ten biggest clonotypes. These sequences were also reported in another study, on yellow fever vaccine responses in identical twins.

The source material was CD8+ T cells sorted from blood. These receptors were taken from a woman aged 18-29 years in good health.

This clonotype was seen more than once but under ten times. This chain links TRBV11-2 with TRBJ2-1, with 12 positions matching TRBD2. Germline loops: CDR1 SGHAT, CDR2 FQNNGV. This CDR3 is 18 amino acids long. Unmatched junction bases numbered 6, after V lost 2 bases and J lost 1 base. CDR3 bases: TGTGCCAGCAGCTTACTCGGTGGACTAGCGGGATCCTACAATGAGCAGTTCTTC. Its protein product is CASSLLGGLAGSYNEQFF.

This clonotype was observed a few times. The chain is built from TRBV4-1 and TRBJ2-2, with D hard to call. Germline loops: CDR1 MGHRA, CDR2 YSYEKL. The CDR3 consists of 14 residues. V was cut by 0 bases and J by 4 bases, with 6 bases left in between. This CDR3 is CASSQDGTTGELFF. Written as DNA, the CDR3 is TGCGCCAGCAGCCAAGATGGAACCACCGGGGAGCTGTTTTTT.

Ten or more counts support this clonotype. The chain links TRBV12-3 or TRBV12-4 to TRBJ2-3; D not resolved. This CDR3 is 13 amino acids long. The V gene lost 6 bases and the J gene lost 2 bases, with 9 bases spanning the gap. The CDR3 here is CASRFPSTDTQYF. For the CDR3, the DNA is TGTGCCAGCAGATTTCCCTCCACAGATACGCAGTATTTT.

This sequence joins TRBV6-2 or TRBV6-3 and TRBJ2-7, with D possibly being TRBD1 (5 bases). Germline CDR1 and CDR2: MNHEY and SVGEGT. The ends were cut back, 2 bases at V and 3 bases at J, with 8 bases in the middle. The CDR3 consists of 13 residues. As DNA, the CDR3 is TGTGCCAGCAGTTACAATACAGGCTACGAGCAGTACTTC. This translates into CASSYNTGYEQYF.

This chain uses TRBV7-8 with TRBJ2-2, with 14 bases that match TRBD2. The germline V gene encodes CDR1 SGHVS and CDR2 FQNEAQ. The CDR3 spans 16 residues. V lost 3 bases, J lost 7 bases, and 4 bases stayed unmatched. The CDR3 protein is CASSLTSGGAGGELFF. The CDR3 nucleotides are TGTGCCAGCAGCTTGACTAGCGGGGGGGCCGGCGGGGAGCTGTTTTTT.

This clonotype was seen many times. The chain recombines TRBV20-1 with TRBJ2-7; TRBD1 aligns across 8 bases. Germline CDR1 reads DFQATT; CDR2 reads SNEGSKA (reference sequence). V shed 3 bases, J shed 3 bases, and the junction held 7 bases outside the gene matches. The CDR3 spans 14 residues. This CDR3 reads CSARYSDRGYEQYF. The CDR3 region has the DNA TGCAGTGCTAGGTATAGCGACAGGGGCTACGAGCAGTACTTC.

The rearrangement links TRBV12-3 or TRBV12-4 to TRBJ1-2, with D possibly being TRBD1 (5 bases). CDR3 length equals 21 residues. The germline V and J ends were trimmed by 1 base and 3 bases, with 30 bases remaining between them. The CDR3 bases are TGTGCCAGCAGTTTAGACTCACTCCGAAGGACCGGGACCTCGACCGACTATGGCTACACCTTC. Translation gives CASSLDSLRRTGTSTDYGYTF.

This clonotype was counted at least ten times. V is TRBV9 and J is TRBJ2-7; possibly TRBD2 for D (7 bases). Germline V gene data show CDR1 as SGDLS and CDR2 as YYNGEE. Trimming took 2 bases from V and 7 from J, leaving 19 bases between them. This CDR3 contains 15 residues. The CDR3 sequence: CASSVGGGASREQYF. The CDR3 coding sequence is TGTGCCAGCAGCGTCGGTGGGGGGGCCTCTCGGGAGCAGTACTTC.

The genes are TRBV5-4 and TRBJ2-7, with D maybe TRBD2 (5 bases). The germline V gene encodes CDR1 SGHNT and CDR2 YYREEE (reference sequence). Trimming pared 3 bases from V and 3 bases from J, leaving 7 bases between. This CDR3 spans 12 amino acids. CDR3 sequence (DNA): TGTGCCAGCAGCTGGAGCGGCTACGAGCAGTACTTC. It codes for CASSWSGYEQYF.

In this sample, this clonotype turned up many times. The gene calls are TRBV29-1 and TRBJ2-1, with 9 bases matching TRBD2. The germline CDR1 and CDR2 sequences are SQVTM and ANQGSEA. With V trimmed by 3 bases and J by 8 bases, 14 bases remained unmatched. The CDR3 extends over 16 amino acids. CDR3 nucleotide sequence: TGCAGCGTTGATATCTCGGCGGCGGGAGGGCCATATGAGCAGTTCTTC. This translates into CSVDISAAGGPYEQFF.

In nucleotides, the CDR3 is TGTGCCAGCAGTTCTCCTCGCGGCGCTAGCGGGGGGACAAATACGCAGTATTTT. Protein product: CASSSPRGASGGTNTQYF. V gene TRBV28 combines with J gene TRBJ2-3, with 11 nucleotides matching TRBD2. Germline CDR1 MDHEN, CDR2 SYDVKM. There are 18 residues in the CDR3. V was clipped by 4 bases and J by 7 bases; unmatched bases: 16.

This clonotype was counted a few times. The chain is built from TRBV27 and TRBJ2-7; a possible D gene is TRBD1 (5 bases). In germline, CDR1 is MNHEY, CDR2 SMNVEV (reference sequence). The CDR3 has 15 amino acids. V was shortened by 3 bases and J by 0 bases, with 12 bases between the two germline ends. This CDR3 reads CASSLSLDNSYEQYF. The CDR3 DNA follows: TGTGCCAGCAGTTTGAGTCTGGACAACTCCTACGAGCAGTACTTC.

There are many counts of this clonotype. CDR3 bases: TGTGCCAGCAGCTTGGCGGGGAGAACTGAAGCTTTCTTT. It translates to CASSLAGRTEAFF. This chain uses TRBV5-5 with TRBJ1-1; D call uncertain. This CDR3 is built from 13 residues. Trimming left V 0 bases short and J 5 bases short, with 8 bases between. Per germline, CDR1 SGHKS and CDR2 YYEKEE (reference sequence).

This clonotype turned up a few times. Here the CDR3 reads CASSIFAGRGETQYF. CDR3 DNA sequence: TGTGCCAGCAGTATCTTTGCGGGTCGGGGGGAGACCCAGTACTTC. The rearrangement uses TRBV11-2 and TRBJ2-5, with D perhaps TRBD2 (6 bases). Germline V CDR1 and CDR2: SGHAT, FQNNGV. This CDR3 has 15 amino acids. Trimming took off 6 bases at V and 5 bases at J, with 19 bases between the two ends.

This chain joins TRBV12-3 or TRBV12-4 and TRBJ2-2, with D maybe TRBD2 (5 bases). This CDR3 spans 15 amino acids. The V end lost 8 bases, the J end lost 0 bases, and 13 bases lay between the germline ends. The CDR3 DNA sequence: TGTGCCAGCTATCCCGGACTCACGAACACCGGGGAGCTGTTTTTT. It codes for CASYPGLTNTGELFF.

The chain employs TRBV11-2 and TRBJ2-1; D not certain. The CDR3 sequence is 10 residues long. Trimming took off 5 bases at V and 10 bases at J, with 6 bases between the two ends. Germline assignment: CDR1 SGHAT and CDR2 FQNNGV. CDR3 amino acids: CASSRREQFF. In DNA form, the CDR3 reads TGTGCCAGCAGCCGGCGAGAGCAGTTCTTC.

This clonotype was picked up a small number of times. The chain has TRBV13 and TRBJ2-3; TRBD2 is a possible D gene (5 bases). Germline loops: CDR1 PRHDT, CDR2 FYEKMQ (reference sequence). V dropped 2 bases and J dropped 4 bases, with 22 bases sitting between them. The CDR3 is 18 amino acids. CDR3 sequence reads: CASSLSLAAPPTADTQYF. The CDR3 DNA follows: TGTGCCAGCAGCTTAAGCCTAGCCGCTCCCCCAACGGCAGATACGCAGTATTTT.

In this sample, this clonotype turned up a few times. CDR3 amino acids: CAITPAGLGGNEQFF. The CDR3 bases are TGTGCCATCACTCCGGCGGGACTAGGTGGGAATGAGCAGTTCTTC. This chain joins TRBV10-3 and TRBJ2-1; TRBD2 aligns across 8 bases. The CDR3 totals 15 residues. Germline lookup yields CDR1 ENHRY and CDR2 SYGVKD. The trim removed 7 bases at V and 7 bases at J, leaving 12 bases unmatched.

This clonotype was found a few times. This chain joins TRBV7-9 and TRBJ2-7, with 10 bases aligning to TRBD1. The J segment lost 6 bases and the V segment lost 5 bases, leaving 7 bases of the junction unmatched. The CDR3 covers 14 residues. Germline V gene sequence: CDR1 SEHNR, CDR2 FQNEAQ (reference sequence). For the CDR3, the DNA is TGTGCCAGCAGCCCCCGGGACAGGGGATTCGAGCAGTACTTC. Protein sequence: CASSPRDRGFEQYF.

This clonotype was seen only a few times. The chain is built from TRBV20-1 and TRBJ2-7; D not certain. The CDR3 loop spans 13 amino acids. Trimming stripped 1 base from V and 2 bases from J, with 9 bases between. In germline, CDR1 is DFQATT, CDR2 SNEGSKA (reference sequence). The CDR3 DNA is TGCAGTGCTAGAGCTTCTTCAACCTACGAGCAGTACTTC. Translated, it gives CSARASSTYEQYF.

This clonotype was counted between two and nine times. The CDR3: CASSLPSGRLSLYEQYF. The CDR3 DNA sequence: TGTGCCAGCAGTTTGCCTAGCGGGAGGCTCTCCCTCTACGAGCAGTACTTC. V is TRBV28 and J is TRBJ2-7; TRBD2 matches at 11 bases. V shed 3 bases and J 3 bases; nucleotides not matched to a gene: 10. This CDR3 contains 17 residues. Germline V gene lookup returns CDR1 MDHEN and CDR2 SYDVKM.

There are a few counts of this clonotype. The chain is built from TRBV6-1 and TRBJ2-2; D call uncertain. Trimming pared 8 bases from V and 3 bases from J, leaving 13 bases between. Germline-derived CDR1 and CDR2 are MNHNS and SASEGT. This CDR3 region has 14 residues. This CDR3 reads CASLTGRDTGELFF. The CDR3 DNA reads as TGTGCCAGCCTTACGGGTCGGGACACCGGGGAGCTGTTTTTT.

This clonotype was detected only a few times. This chain links TRBV7-9 with TRBJ2-7, with D uncertain. Trimming cost V 5 bases and J 2 bases, with 7 bases left between them. The CDR3 is 12 amino acids. Per the germline V gene, CDR1 is SEHNR and CDR2 is FQNEAQ (reference sequence). The CDR3 coding sequence is TGTGCCAGCAGCGGTGTGGCCTACGAGCAGTACTTC. Its translation is CASSGVAYEQYF.

The rearrangement uses TRBV19 and TRBJ2-1; tentatively, D is TRBD2 (6 bases). The CDR3 has 15 residues. Germline CDR1 reads LNHDA; CDR2 reads SQIVND (reference sequence). V dropped 2 bases and J dropped 4 bases, with 12 bases sitting between them. In DNA, the CDR3 is TGTGCCAGTAGTATAAGGGGAGGCCGGTACAATGAGCAGTTCTTC. Its protein product is CASSIRGGRYNEQFF. Full variable domain (remainder filled in from reference TRBV19 and TRBJ2-1): DGGITQSPKYLFRKEGQNVTLSCEQNLNHDAMYWYRQDPGQGLRLIYYSQIVNDFQKGDIAEGYSVSREKKESFPLTVTSAQKNPTAFYLCASSIRGGRYNEQFFGPGTRLTVL.

Concerning this clonotype itself: Given a much more abundant clone one base away, this may be a read error. This chain uses TRBV7-2 with TRBJ2-3; TRBD2 matches 13 bases. J was trimmed by 2 bases and V by 5 bases; bases with no gene match: 4. There are 16 residues in the CDR3. The germline V gene has CDR1 SGHTA and CDR2 FQGNSA. The chain's CDR3 is CASSPGTSGTTDTQYF. CDR3 in DNA: TGTGCCAGCAGCCCCGGGACTAGCGGGACCACAGATACGCAGTATTTT. Supplemented by reference TRBV7-2 and TRBJ2-3, the full variable domain reads GAGVSQSPSNKVTEKGKDVELRCDPISGHTALYWYRQSLGQGLEFLIYFQGNSAPDKSGLPSDRFSAERTGGSVSTLTIQRTQQEDSAVYLCASSPGTSGTTDTQYFGPGTRLTVL.

This clonotype has more than one count but fewer than ten. The rearrangement uses TRBV7-9 and TRBJ2-1; TRBD2 matches at 7 bases. This CDR3 is built from 15 residues. Looked up from germline, CDR1 is SEHNR and CDR2 is FQNEAQ (reference sequence). The junction had 4 bases not matched to a gene; V was cut back by 3 bases and J by 2 bases. For the CDR3, the DNA is TGTGCCAGCAGCTTGTGGGCGGGGGCCTACAATGAGCAGTTCTTC. It translates to CASSLWAGAYNEQFF.

V and J are TRBV6-1 and TRBJ2-7; 9 positions agree with TRBD2. Trimming removed 8 bases from V and 3 bases from J; junction bases left unmatched: 5. This CDR3 has 13 residues. CDR1 MNHNS and CDR2 SASEGT come from the germline V gene. CDR3 coding DNA: TGTGCCAGCCGGCAGCGGGAGGTCTACGAGCAGTACTTC. Residues: CASRQREVYEQYF.